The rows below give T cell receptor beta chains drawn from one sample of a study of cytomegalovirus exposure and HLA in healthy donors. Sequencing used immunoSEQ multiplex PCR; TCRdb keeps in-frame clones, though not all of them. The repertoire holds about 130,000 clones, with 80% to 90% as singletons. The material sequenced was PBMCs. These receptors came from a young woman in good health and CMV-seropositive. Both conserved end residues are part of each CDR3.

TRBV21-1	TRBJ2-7	CASSKDGMASGGAGFWYEQYF
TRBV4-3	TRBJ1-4	CASSQGSLNEKLFF
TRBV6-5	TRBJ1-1	CASRSPRMNTEAFF
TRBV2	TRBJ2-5	CASRGSGRESGTQYF
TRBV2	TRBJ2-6	CASRTGQSFSGANVLTF
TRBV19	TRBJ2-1	CASTPQGGREQFF
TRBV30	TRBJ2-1	CAWSVPLRLAGSGEQFF
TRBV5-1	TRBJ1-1	CASSPGQGLTEAFF
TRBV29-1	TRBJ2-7	CSVEGGETESSYEQYF
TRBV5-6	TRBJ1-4	CATGEGLNEKLFF
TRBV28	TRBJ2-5	CASTEWTGQETQYF
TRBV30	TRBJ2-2	CAWGPGGRTGELFF
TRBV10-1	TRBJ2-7	CASSAGTGGAEQYF
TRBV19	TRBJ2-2	CASSIDHPAGALNTGELFF
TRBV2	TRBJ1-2	CASIEGGIGYTF
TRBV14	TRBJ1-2	CASSPGPNGYTF
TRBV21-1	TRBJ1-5	CASTKQENNQPQHF
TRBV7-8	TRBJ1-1	CASSLVEGGVMNTEAFF
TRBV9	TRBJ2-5	CASSEQGTETQYF
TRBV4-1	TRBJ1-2	CASSHGGTGGAYGYTF
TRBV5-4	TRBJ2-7	CASSRGGTEQYF
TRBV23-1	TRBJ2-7	CASSRPGPGQAKSALRGQYF
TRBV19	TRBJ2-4	CASRERGAGNIQYF
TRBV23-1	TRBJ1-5	CASSRDVEFGTGSNQPQHF
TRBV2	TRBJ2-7	CASTAIRGYEQYF
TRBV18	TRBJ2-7	CASSPRQGTYEQYF
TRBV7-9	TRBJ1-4	CASSRRVNEKLFF
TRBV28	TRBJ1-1	CASSTLQGITEAFF
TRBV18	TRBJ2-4	CASSPTGPKNIQYF
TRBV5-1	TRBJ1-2	CASSLEAGGYGYTF
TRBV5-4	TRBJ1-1	CASSYSNTEAFF
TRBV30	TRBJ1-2	CASPQVVNGYTF
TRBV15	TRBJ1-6	CATSGEPDSPLHF
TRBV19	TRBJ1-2	CASSPRTGNYGYTF
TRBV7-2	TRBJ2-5	CASSLRRGGETQYF
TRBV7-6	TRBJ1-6	CASSPPGAYNSPLHF
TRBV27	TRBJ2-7	CASSLFAIPYGEQYF
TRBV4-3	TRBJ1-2	CASSQDLPSGNKRDGYTF
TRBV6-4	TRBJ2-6	CASSAGDRSGANVLTF
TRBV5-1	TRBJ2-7	CASSPETGGNEQYF
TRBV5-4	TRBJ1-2	CASSLKGAVVYGYTF
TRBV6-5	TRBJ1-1	CASSAPGDTGLEAFF
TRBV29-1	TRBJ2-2	CSVEVGASGGADTGELFF
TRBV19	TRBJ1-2	CASSIGTLWDYTF
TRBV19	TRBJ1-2	CASSIGVGTASSNYGYTF
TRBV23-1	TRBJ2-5	CASRAERGSFLQETQYF
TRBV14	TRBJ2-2	CASSQEAQTNTGELFF
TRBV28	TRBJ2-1	CASSLVDEQFF
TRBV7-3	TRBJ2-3	CASSLAGVTDTQYF
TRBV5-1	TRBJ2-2	CATSDRRNTGELFF
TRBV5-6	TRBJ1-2	CASSHTGISNYGYTF
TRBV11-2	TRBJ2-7	CASSPGLAGGPWMYEQYF
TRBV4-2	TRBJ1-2	CASSPRDRKDVGYTF
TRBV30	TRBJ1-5	CAWSRGFSNQPQHF
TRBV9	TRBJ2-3	CASSESFSESGTDTQYF
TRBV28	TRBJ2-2	CASSLVGALTNTGELFF
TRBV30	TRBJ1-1	CAWSPGYTEAFF